The 19 T cell receptor beta chains below all came from one sample that was sequenced in a study of T cells in localized non-small cell lung cancer. TCRdb's copy holds only in-frame clones and misses some; the assay was immunoSEQ multiplex PCR. This sample has tens of thousands of clones, with 70% to 90% found just once. Sequences were derived from peripheral blood, sampled before any cancer treatment. Every receptor here comes from a woman aged 35 to 75 with stage I squamous cell lung carcinoma.

Only a few counts were recorded for this clone. V is TRBV10-2 and J is TRBJ2-2; 13 bases map to TRBD2. This CDR3 is 14 amino acids long. The germline CDR1 and CDR2 sequences are WSHSY and SAAADI. V lost 10 bases to trimming and J lost 7 bases; unmatched junction nucleotides: 6. CDR3 loop: CATGGLAGVGELFF. The CDR3 DNA sequence: TGCGCCACCGGAGGACTAGCGGGGGTCGGGGAGCTGTTTTTT.

This rearrangement joins TRBV10-3 to TRBJ2-6; 14 nucleotides line up with TRBD2. The CDR3 has 20 amino acids. Per germline, CDR1 ENHRY and CDR2 SYGVKD. The trim removed 3 bases at V and 2 bases at J, leaving 9 bases unmatched. The CDR3 coding sequence is TGTGCCATCAGTGAAACCGGGACTAGCGGGGGCTACGCTGGGGCCAACGTCCTGACTTTC. Its protein is CAISETGTSGGYAGANVLTF.

This rearrangement joins TRBV11-2 to TRBJ1-3; 11 nucleotides align to TRBD1. Germline-derived CDR1 and CDR2 are SGHAT and FQNNGV. After removal of 8 bases from V and 0 bases from J, the junction contained 9 bases not matched to a gene. The CDR3 sequence is 17 residues long. CDR3 nucleotide sequence: TGTGCCAGCCGATCGGACAGGGGGCTCCTCTCTGGAAACACCATATATTTT. Translated: CASRSDRGLLSGNTIYF.

This clone has only one observation. The chain employs TRBV7-3 and TRBJ1-1; D perhaps matches TRBD1 (5 bases). CDR3 length: 12 amino acids. The germline V and J ends were trimmed by 5 bases and 10 bases, with 14 bases remaining between them. Germline V gives CDR1 SGHTA, CDR2 FQGTGA. CDR3 nucleotide sequence: TGTGCCAGCAGCACCTTCGCAGGGCCAGCTTTCTTT. As protein: CASSTFAGPAFF.

CDR3 region: CASSLGLAGTNEQFF. CDR3 coding DNA: TGTGCCAGCAGCTTAGGACTAGCGGGGACTAATGAGCAGTTCTTC. The rearrangement links TRBV5-4 to TRBJ2-1; 12 bases align to TRBD2. CDR3 length: 15 amino acids. The germline CDR1 and CDR2 sequences are SGHNT and YYREEE (reference sequence). The V gene end was trimmed by 2 bases and the J gene end by 7 bases; junction bases not matched to a gene: 4.

The V call is TRBV7-3, the J call TRBJ2-2; D might be TRBD1 or TRBD2, each matching 5 bases. Germline V CDR1 and CDR2: SGHTA, FQGTGA. CDR3 length: 15 amino acids. Deletions cut 2 bases from V and 5 bases from J, with 12 bases between. CDR3 in DNA: TGTGCCAGCAGCTTACGAGGGGAATGGACCGGGGAGCTGTTTTTT. It specifies CASSLRGEWTGELFF.

The chain is built from TRBV19 and TRBJ2-5; the match to TRBD1 covers 7 bases. Trimming took 1 base from V and 7 from J; bases not matched to a gene: 6. This CDR3 comprises 14 residues. From germline, CDR1 is LNHDA and CDR2 SQIVND (reference sequence). CDR3 sequence reads: CASSIGQGFGTQYF. The CDR3 DNA reads as TGTGCCAGTAGTATAGGACAGGGCTTTGGGACCCAGTACTTC.

The J gene is TRBJ2-5, the V gene TRBV4-2; 15 bases map to TRBD2. In germline, CDR1 is LGHNA, CDR2 YNFKEQ. The CDR3 consists of 18 residues. The V gene end was trimmed by 4 bases and the J gene end by 2 bases; junction bases not matched to a gene: 8. CDR3 amino acids: CASSPGLAGGIFQETQYF. DNA of the CDR3: TGTGCCAGCAGCCCCGGACTAGCGGGGGGGATTTTTCAAGAGACCCAGTACTTC.

The V gene is TRBV27, the J gene TRBJ1-1; no firm D call. The germline gives CDR1 MNHEY, CDR2 SMNVEV (reference sequence). CDR3 length: 15 amino acids. V was cut by 3 bases and J by 4 bases, with 15 bases left in between. The CDR3 reads CASSFGEGKGTEAFF. CDR3 sequence (DNA): TGTGCCAGCAGTTTTGGTGAAGGGAAGGGCACTGAAGCTTTCTTT.

The chain has TRBV10-1 and TRBJ2-5, with D maybe TRBD1 (5 bases). The CDR3 is 13 residues long. Trimming took off 4 bases at V and 5 bases at J, with 11 bases between the two ends. Germline CDR1 and CDR2: WNHNN and SYGVQD (reference sequence). CDR3 sequence (DNA): TGCGCCAGCAGTGGACCGGCAGGGGAGACCCAGTACTTC. Amino acid sequence: CASSGPAGETQYF.

V and J are TRBV5-1 and TRBJ2-5; unclear D gene. The CDR3 has 13 residues. Germline CDR1 and CDR2: SGHRS and YFSETQ. Trimming stripped 3 bases from V and 1 base from J, with 7 bases between. In nucleotides, the CDR3 is TGCGCCAGCAGCTCCAGGACCCAAGAGACCCAGTACTTC. Encoded protein: CASSSRTQETQYF.

The chain has TRBV2 and TRBJ2-7, with TRBD1 matching 9 bases. This CDR3 is built from 15 residues. J gave up 1 base and V 10 bases, and 11 bases lay outside the gene matches. CDR1 and CDR2 from the germline V gene are SNHLY and FYNNEI. This CDR3 is CATMLDRGRSYEQYF. CDR3 coding DNA: TGTGCCACCATGTTGGACAGGGGCCGATCCTACGAGCAGTACTTC.

In its sample, this clone was seen once. The chain couples TRBV27 to TRBJ2-1, with 7 bases that match TRBD2. Germline assignment: CDR1 MNHEY and CDR2 SMNVEV (reference sequence). With V trimmed by 5 bases and J by 6 bases, 10 bases remained unmatched. CDR3 length: 15 residues. The CDR3 reads CASSPLRGTSNEQFF. CDR3 nucleotide sequence: TGTGCCAGCAGTCCCCTGCGGGGGACGAGCAATGAGCAGTTCTTC.

The chain employs TRBV4-2 and TRBJ1-2; D uncertain. Per germline, CDR1 LGHNA and CDR2 YNFKEQ. CDR3 length: 13 residues. V was shortened by 0 bases and J by 6 bases, with 8 bases between the two germline ends. CDR3 in DNA: TGTGCCAGCAGCCAAGAATATCGTAATGGCTACACCTTC. Its protein is CASSQEYRNGYTF.

V and J are TRBV5-8 and TRBJ2-7; D ambiguous. The germline V gene encodes CDR1 SGHTS and CDR2 YDEGEE. The CDR3 spans 15 residues. V lost 1 base to trimming and J lost 3 bases, with 14 bases between them. This CDR3 is CASSLWSAVSYEQYF. The CDR3 DNA is TGTGCCAGCAGCTTGTGGTCGGCAGTTAGCTACGAGCAGTACTTC.

The rearrangement links TRBV6-5 to TRBJ1-1; no firm D call. Germline assignment: CDR1 MNHEY and CDR2 SVGAGI. V was shortened by 2 bases and J by 8 bases, with 9 bases between the two germline ends. There are 12 residues in the CDR3. The CDR3 bases are TGTGCCAGCAGTTACAACAGTCAGGAAGCTTTCTTT. This translates into CASSYNSQEAFF.

The V and J genes are TRBV10-1 and TRBJ2-3, with TRBD2 matching 16 bases. The CDR3 is 18 amino acids. Trimming cost V 6 bases and J 3 bases; bases outside gene matches: 9. Per the germline V gene, CDR1 is WNHNN and CDR2 is SYGVQD (reference sequence). The CDR3 spells CASSPGTSGGAGTDTQYF. The CDR3 DNA follows: TGCGCCAGCAGCCCCGGGACTAGCGGGGGGGCGGGGACAGATACGCAGTATTTT.

The chain links TRBV18 to TRBJ1-1; a possible D gene is TRBD1 (5 bases). Trimming stripped 1 base from V and 7 bases from J, with 13 bases between. The CDR3 covers 14 residues. In germline, CDR1 is KGHSH, CDR2 LQKENI. The CDR3 DNA follows: TGTGCCAGCTCACCACGGAGGGGCGGGGATGAAGCTTTCTTT. It is translated as CASSPRRGGDEAFF.

CDR3 coding DNA: TGCGCCAGCAGGCCAGGAGTCAATCAGCCCCAGCATTTT. The encoded protein is CASRPGVNQPQHF. The chain combines TRBV5-1 with TRBJ1-5; D not resolved. The V and J ends lost 5 bases and 3 bases respectively, with 9 bases between them. From germline, CDR1 is SGHRS and CDR2 YFSETQ. The CDR3 spans 13 residues.